The next 19 T cell receptor beta chains were all read from a single sample in a study of T-cell memory formation after mild COVID-19. TCRdb recomputed calls from the 5' RACE reads with MiXCR, one row per CDR3 protein. The top ten clones hold around 13% of a sample with 450,000 or so distinct CDR3 sequences, approximately 23% of them seen once. Sequenced sample: PBMCs or a T cell subset sorted from them (not recorded which). The receptors derive from an adult woman who had mild COVID-19 (a few samples of this study predate the infection). Cell type and time point are not known.

The chain carries TRBV29-1 and TRBJ1-5, with 9 positions matching TRBD1. This CDR3 comprises 14 residues. CDR1 is SQVTM, CDR2 ANQGSEA, per germline. V shed 5 bases and J 5 bases; nucleotides not matched to a gene: 7. The CDR3 here is CSVRGQGKDQPQHF. The CDR3 bases are TGCAGCGTTCGGGGACAGGGTAAGGATCAGCCCCAGCATTTT.

This clonotype was counted between two and nine times. The chain has TRBV7-9 and TRBJ2-7; unclear D gene. CDR3 length equals 11 residues. Germline-derived CDR1 and CDR2 are SEHNR and FQNEAQ (reference sequence). V shed 4 bases and J shed 6 bases, with 7 bases lying between them. The CDR3, as DNA: TGTGCCAGCAGCTCCACAGTCGAGCAGTACTTC. Translation: CASSSTVEQYF.

V gene TRBV4-2 combines with J gene TRBJ2-7; the D is unclear. This CDR3 comprises 14 residues. Germline V lookup: CDR1 LGHNA, CDR2 YNFKEQ. The V end lost 0 bases, the J end lost 2 bases, and 8 bases lay between the germline ends. CDR3 sequence: CASSQDPAAYEQYF. CDR3 bases: TGTGCCAGCAGCCAAGATCCCGCGGCCTACGAGCAGTACTTC.

This clonotype came up a few times. The chain is built from TRBV9 and TRBJ2-7; D call uncertain. Germline CDR1 SGDLS, CDR2 YYNGEE. With 1 base removed from V and 2 bases from J, the gap between germline ends came to 13 bases. This CDR3 comprises 15 residues. Here the CDR3 DNA reads TGTGCCAGCAGCGTAACCTTTAACGGAGCCTACGAGCAGTACTTC. It specifies CASSVTFNGAYEQYF. Combining the CDR3 with reference TRBV9 and TRBJ2-7 gives the whole variable domain DSGVTQTPKHLITATGQRVTLRCSPRSGDLSVYWYQQSLDQGLQFLIQYYNGEERAKGNILERFSAQQFPDLHSELNLSSLELGDSALYFCASSVTFNGAYEQYFGPGTRLTVT.

In this sample, this clonotype turned up many times. The CDR3 DNA sequence: TGTGCCACCAGCAGAGAGCGGGAGGGCCTCCATAATGAGCAGTTCTTC. It codes for CATSREREGLHNEQFF. This sequence joins TRBV15 and TRBJ2-1; TRBD2 agrees at 9 bases. The CDR3 is 16 amino acids. Germline V gene lookup returns CDR1 LNHNV and CDR2 YYDKDF (reference sequence). Trimming removed 0 bases from V and 7 bases from J; junction bases left unmatched: 7.

The J gene is TRBJ2-5, the V gene TRBV5-6; D not resolved. The V end was cut by 4 bases, the J end by 0 bases, with 10 bases between. This CDR3 is built from 14 residues. In germline, CDR1 is SGHDT, CDR2 YYEEEE. The CDR3 nucleotides read TGTGCCAGCAGCGCGCTTTTGTACCAAGAGACCCAGTACTTC. Amino acid sequence: CASSALLYQETQYF.

The V and J genes are TRBV18 and TRBJ1-5, with D maybe TRBD1 (5 bases). In germline, CDR1 is KGHSH, CDR2 LQKENI. The CDR3 spans 15 residues. With 2 bases removed from V and 0 bases from J, the gap between germline ends came to 8 bases. CDR3: CASSPGHYSNQPQHF. CDR3 nucleotide sequence: TGTGCCAGCTCACCAGGACATTATAGCAATCAGCCCCAGCATTTT. Full variable domain (outside the CDR3, taken from reference TRBV18 and TRBJ1-5): NAGVMQNPRHLVRRRGQEARLRCSPMKGHSHVYWYRQLPEEGLKFMVYLQKENIIDESGMPKERFSAEFPKEGPSILRIQQVVRGDSAAYFCASSPGHYSNQPQHFGDGTRLSIL.

This sequence joins TRBV21-1 and TRBJ2-5; the D call TRBD1 from the table was never checked on the DNA. TRBV21-1 is designated a pseudogene. The CDR3 extends over 14 amino acids. CDR3 residues: CASSLETGEETQYF. For the CDR3, the DNA is TGTGCCAGCAGCCTCGAGACAGGGGAAGAGACCCAGTACTTC.

This clonotype was counted between two and nine times. The rearrangement joins TRBV27 to TRBJ2-3; D uncertain. In germline, CDR1 is MNHEY, CDR2 SMNVEV (reference sequence). The V end was cut by 3 bases, the J end by 2 bases, with 6 bases between. CDR3 length equals 13 residues. The CDR3 here is CASSFAITDTQYF. For the CDR3, the DNA is TGTGCCAGCAGTTTCGCGATCACAGATACGCAGTATTTT.

The chain uses TRBV4-3 and TRBJ2-6; D gene ambiguous. The germline V gene encodes CDR1 LGHNA and CDR2 YSLEER. The CDR3 has 16 residues. V lost 0 bases and J 2 bases, leaving 8 bases between the germline ends. The CDR3: CASSQDMRTGANVLTF. CDR3 coding DNA: TGCGCCAGCAGCCAAGATATGAGGACTGGGGCCAACGTCCTGACTTTC.

This clonotype occurred a few times. The chain joins TRBV6-2 or TRBV6-3 to TRBJ2-5; the D call may be TRBD1 or TRBD2 (6 bases each). The V end was cut by 2 bases, the J end by 5 bases, with 18 bases between. This CDR3 has 16 residues. Germline CDR1 is MNHEY and CDR2 is SVGEGT. CDR3 sequence: CASSYEQGGGLETQYF. Written as DNA, the CDR3 is TGTGCCAGCAGTTACGAACAGGGAGGAGGATTGGAGACCCAGTACTTC.

Concerning this clonotype: One end of the junction varies from germline; a read error may be responsible. The rearrangement joins TRBV23-1 to TRBJ2-7; no clear D. TRBV23-1 is filed as an ORF, its function uncertain. The CDR3 runs 9 residues. In DNA form, the CDR3 reads TGCGCCAGCGCCGGATACCTGGATTTC. Amino acid sequence: CASAGYLDF.

This clonotype was picked up a small number of times. The chain employs TRBV12-3 or TRBV12-4 and TRBJ1-2, with 8 bases aligning to TRBD1. The V segment lost 5 bases and the J segment 5 bases; nucleotides outside the gene matches: 4. The CDR3 runs to 13 residues. DNA of the CDR3: TGTGCCAGCAGTCGGAACAGGGGGTATGGCTACACCTTC. Protein: CASSRNRGYGYTF.

This clonotype was counted only a few times. The V gene is TRBV20-1, the J gene TRBJ2-1, with 9 bases lining up with TRBD1. Germline V lookup: CDR1 DFQATT, CDR2 SNEGSKA (reference sequence). The CDR3 length is 15 residues. V was pared by 3 bases and J by 7 bases, with 10 bases of the junction left unmatched. The CDR3, as DNA: TGCAGTGCTAGCTCAGACAGGGGGACGGGGAATGAGCAGTTCTTC. Residues: CSASSDRGTGNEQFF.

This clonotype has only one observation. The J gene is TRBJ2-3, the V gene TRBV20-1; 10 bases are a match to TRBD2. With V trimmed by 5 bases and J by 4 bases, 9 bases remained unmatched. The CDR3 covers 15 residues. Looked up from germline, CDR1 is DFQATT and CDR2 is SNEGSKA (reference sequence). The CDR3 protein is CSAGRASGSSDTQYF. CDR3 DNA sequence: TGCAGTGCTGGGAGGGCTAGCGGGAGTTCAGATACGCAGTATTTT.

V gene TRBV18 combines with J gene TRBJ1-1, with a possible D match to TRBD1 (5 bases). In germline, CDR1 is KGHSH, CDR2 LQKENI. V lost 3 bases and J lost 1, with 21 bases in between. The CDR3 extends over 18 amino acids. The CDR3 region has the DNA TGTGCCAGCTCACCTAGCGCTTTTGACGACAGATGGAACACTGAAGCTTTCTTT. Translated, it gives CASSPSAFDDRWNTEAFF.

The chain links TRBV2 to TRBJ2-7; TRBD2 matches 11 bases. This CDR3 is built from 16 residues. The germline gives CDR1 SNHLY, CDR2 FYNNEI. The V gene end was trimmed by 1 base and the J gene end by 5 bases; junction bases not matched to a gene: 7. CDR3 in amino acids: CASSEEATSGTHEQYF. CDR3 sequence (DNA): TGTGCCAGCAGTGAAGAGGCGACTAGCGGGACTCACGAGCAGTACTTC. Together with reference TRBV2 and TRBJ2-7, the CDR3 gives the full variable domain: EPEVTQTPSHQVTQMGQEVILRCVPISNHLYFYWYRQILGQKVEFLVSFYNNEISEKSEIFDDQFSVERPDGSNFTLKIRSTKLEDSAMYFCASSEEATSGTHEQYFGPGTRLTVT.

This clonotype has just a few counts. The chain combines TRBV7-7 with TRBJ2-1; 8 bases match TRBD1. V shed 5 bases, J shed 7 bases, and the junction held 7 bases outside the gene matches. The CDR3 totals 14 residues. Germline CDR1 SSHAT, CDR2 FNYEAQ (reference sequence). CDR3 sequence (DNA): TGTGCCAGCAGCCTCTACAGGGGGAAGAATGAGCAGTTCTTC. Encoded protein: CASSLYRGKNEQFF.

V and J are TRBV11-1 and TRBJ2-1, with 8 nucleotides matching TRBD2. The germline V gene encodes CDR1 SGHAT and CDR2 FQDESV (reference sequence). The CDR3 extends over 15 amino acids. The V segment lost 5 bases and the J segment 2 bases; nucleotides outside the gene matches: 5. CDR3: CASSRGGQTYNEQFF. Written as DNA, the CDR3 is TGTGCCAGCAGCCGCGGGGGGCAGACCTACAATGAGCAGTTCTTC. Filled out from reference TRBV11-1 and TRBJ2-1, the complete variable domain reads EAEVAQSPRYKITEKSQAVAFWCDPISGHATLYWYRQILGQGPELLVQFQDESVVDDSQLPKDRFSAERLKGVDSTLKIQPAELGDSAMYLCASSRGGQTYNEQFFGPGTRLTVL.